Following are 14 T cell receptor beta chains from one sample sequenced in a study of a mutant IDH1 vaccine in newly diagnosed glioma (dated by TCRdb to the early 2020s). The time point tag for this specimen amounts to: week 35, safety follow-up. Each vaccine dose was 300 ug of a 20-mer mutant IDH1 peptide in Montanide, given subcutaneously with topical imiquimod. To prepare the library, the immunoSEQ multiplex PCR assay was applied. TCRdb's version of the immuneACCESS table is confined to in-frame rearrangements and falls short of the full clone set. An unresolved V gene accounts for under half of the shortfall where checked; the remainder is of unknown origin. A total of fewer than 90,000 clones appear in this sample, roughly 84% of them only once. The ten largest clones capture approximately 12% of the sample. For these TCRs, the target antigens are not known. The sequencing here drew on PBMCs, taken from a glioma patient whose treatment included an IDH1 peptide vaccine. These receptors were obtained from a man aged 18-30 years with glioma.

This chain joins TRBV18 and TRBJ1-1, with a tentative D call TRBD1 (5 bases). V was trimmed by 3 bases and J by 2 bases, leaving 7 bases between them. The CDR3 is 13 residues long. The germline V gene encodes CDR1 KGHSH and CDR2 LQKENI. CDR3 sequence: CASSPRGNTEAFF. The CDR3 nucleotides read TGTGCCAGCTCACCTAGGGGTAACACTGAAGCTTTCTTT. Complete variable domain (other parts from reference TRBV18 and TRBJ1-1): NAGVMQNPRHLVRRRGQEARLRCSPMKGHSHVYWYRQLPEEGLKFMVYLQKENIIDESGMPKERFSAEFPKEGPSILRIQQVVRGDSAAYFCASSPRGNTEAFFGQGTRLTVV.

The V call is TRBV27, the J call TRBJ2-7, with 7 bases lining up with TRBD2. This CDR3 is built from 14 residues. Germline assignment: CDR1 MNHEY and CDR2 SMNVEV (reference sequence). V was pared by 6 bases and J by 3 bases, with 8 bases of the junction left unmatched. The CDR3 region is CASRPPASGYEQYF. The CDR3, as DNA: TGTGCCAGCAGGCCCCCAGCTAGCGGCTACGAGCAGTACTTC.

The CDR3 nucleotides are TGTGCCAGCTCACCACCGGAGAAGGCCTATGGCTACACCTTC. Protein sequence: CASSPPEKAYGYTF. The chain carries TRBV18 and TRBJ1-2; D unclear. Germline lookup yields CDR1 KGHSH and CDR2 LQKENI. Trimming cost V 0 bases and J 4 bases, with 9 bases left between them. CDR3 length: 14 residues.

The rearrangement joins TRBV7-6 to TRBJ2-3; a weak D match, TRBD1 (6 bases). V was trimmed by 3 bases and J by 2 bases, leaving 15 bases between them. Germline V gene data show CDR1 as SGHVS and CDR2 as FNYEAQ. The length of the CDR3 is 16 residues. CDR3 sequence (DNA): TGTGCCAGCAGCTTCCCCGGGACACCGTACACAGATACGCAGTATTTT. Translation: CASSFPGTPYTDTQYF.

This clone was seen a handful of times. J is TRBJ2-7 and V is TRBV25-1; D unclear. This CDR3 spans 13 amino acids. V gave up 5 bases and J gave up 5 bases, with 13 bases separating them. The germline gives CDR1 MGHDK, CDR2 SYGVNS. The CDR3 DNA reads TGTGCCAGCAGTTTCGGTAGTCGAGACGAGCAGTACTTC. It is translated as CASSFGSRDEQYF.

The DNA of the CDR3 is TGTGCCAGCAGCTTGACAGGACCCTACGAGCAGTACTTC. This codes for CASSLTGPYEQYF. The chain employs TRBV5-5 and TRBJ2-7; D is perhaps TRBD1 (5 bases). Germline assignment: CDR1 SGHKS and CDR2 YYEKEE (reference sequence). Deletions cut 1 base from V and 2 bases from J, with 7 bases between. The CDR3 loop spans 13 amino acids.

J is TRBJ2-7 and V is TRBV5-4; D is possibly TRBD1 (5 bases). The CDR3 covers 14 residues. V was trimmed by 2 bases and J by 3 bases, leaving 12 bases between them. Germline V gene data show CDR1 as SGHNT and CDR2 as YYREEE (reference sequence). Written as DNA, the CDR3 is TGTGCCAGCAGCTTATGGGGCTCCTTCTACGAGCAGTACTTC. Residues: CASSLWGSFYEQYF.

The chain combines TRBV7-8 with TRBJ2-7, with TRBD2 identical over 12 bases. V lost 0 bases to trimming and J lost 1 base; unmatched junction nucleotides: 4. The CDR3 consists of 17 residues. Per germline, CDR1 SGHVS and CDR2 FQNEAQ. Here the CDR3 reads CASSLAGGTSGSYEQYF. CDR3 sequence (DNA): TGTGCCAGCAGCTTAGCGGGTGGGACTAGCGGGTCCTACGAGCAGTACTTC.

This chain connects TRBV15 to TRBJ1-3; 7 bases line up with TRBD1. J lost 3 bases, V lost 3 bases, and 11 bases had no gene match. This CDR3 has 17 amino acids. Germline values: CDR1 LNHNV, CDR2 YYDKDF (reference sequence). CDR3 DNA sequence: TGTGCCACCAGCAGCCCCTACCCATGGGACAGTGGAAACACCATATATTTT. This gives the protein CATSSPYPWDSGNTIYF.

The V gene is TRBV18, the J gene TRBJ1-5; 8 nucleotides agree with TRBD1. This CDR3 has 16 amino acids. V lost 2 bases and J lost 6; bases outside the gene matches: 9. Germline lookup yields CDR1 KGHSH and CDR2 LQKENI. The CDR3 DNA sequence: TGTGCCAGCTCACCAGCCCAGGGGGCCTGGTTTCAGCCCCAGCATTTT. Translated: CASSPAQGAWFQPQHF.

This rearrangement joins TRBV7-6 to TRBJ1-1, with D uncertain. Trimming removed 3 bases at V and 1 base at J, with 6 bases between. CDR1 is SGHVS and CDR2 is FNYEAQ in the germline V gene. The CDR3 is made up of 13 amino acids. The CDR3 reads CASSFSANTEAFF. For the CDR3, the DNA is TGTGCCAGCAGCTTCTCGGCGAACACTGAAGCTTTCTTT.

The V and J genes are TRBV7-9 and TRBJ2-7; TRBD2 matches at 9 bases. V trimming: 8 bases; J trimming: 2 bases; junction bases outside the gene matches: 7. CDR1 is SEHNR and CDR2 is FQNEAQ in the germline V gene (reference sequence). The CDR3 sequence is 14 residues long. The CDR3 bases are TGTGCCAGCGCGGGCCCTAGCGGGGCCTACGAGCAGTACTTC. Translation: CASAGPSGAYEQYF.

The V gene is TRBV5-5, the J gene TRBJ2-1; 8 nucleotides match TRBD2. V was clipped by 2 bases and J by 1 base; unmatched bases: 2. Germline assignment: CDR1 SGHKS and CDR2 YYEKEE (reference sequence). The CDR3 sequence is 15 residues long. The CDR3 here is CASSFSGVSYNEQFF. The CDR3 region has the DNA TGTGCCAGCAGCTTTAGCGGGGTATCCTACAATGAGCAGTTCTTC.

Written as DNA, the CDR3 is TGTGCCAGCTCACCAAACCTAGCGGTCGAGCAGTACTTC. Residues: CASSPNLAVEQYF. This chain links TRBV18 with TRBJ2-7; 7 bases align to TRBD2. CDR3 length: 13 amino acids. Germline V CDR1 and CDR2: KGHSH, LQKENI. V trimming: 2 bases; J trimming: 6 bases; junction bases outside the gene matches: 4.